Below, 27 T cell receptor beta chains from the same sample are listed, as sequenced in a study of shared clonotypes between healthy human individuals. Profiled with immunoSEQ multiplex PCR; TCRdb holds only in-frame clones, not every one. The data contain about 2 million clones, 90% to 95% of them singletons. Material: naive CD4+ T cells sorted from blood. Documented subset: CD45RA+ positively selected. These receptor sequences come from a man aged 18 to 30 in good health.

This chain joins TRBV5-1 and TRBJ2-3, with D possibly being TRBD2 (5 bases). The V gene lost 4 bases and the J gene lost 0 bases, with 12 bases spanning the gap. The CDR3 is 15 residues long. CDR1 and CDR2 from the germline V gene are SGHRS and YFSETQ. The CDR3 region is CASSRLGVSTDTQYF. The CDR3 DNA reads as TGCGCCAGCAGCCGGCTCGGGGTGAGCACAGATACGCAGTATTTT.

This chain links TRBV9 with TRBJ2-5; D remains ambiguous. Between the trimmed V and J ends, which lost 0 bases and 7 bases, there was a span of 19 bases. The CDR3 is 16 residues long. CDR1 and CDR2 from the germline V gene are SGDLS and YYNGEE. CDR3 amino acids: CASSVEVGPSGGTQYF. As DNA, the CDR3 is TGTGCCAGCAGCGTAGAGGTCGGCCCATCGGGTGGGACCCAGTACTTC.

J is TRBJ2-5 and V is TRBV11-2; the D gene is possibly TRBD2 (5 bases). Germline V gives CDR1 SGHAT, CDR2 FQNNGV. Deletions cut 1 base from V and 5 bases from J, with 17 bases between. This CDR3 is built from 16 residues. The DNA for the CDR3 is TGTGCCAGCAGCTTAGGTAGCGCCGGGTTTACGGAGACCCAGTACTTC. Amino acids: CASSLGSAGFTETQYF.

The J gene is TRBJ2-7, the V gene TRBV5-5; D is uncertain. CDR3 length: 14 amino acids. Trimming cost V 4 bases and J 1 base, with 12 bases left between them. The germline V gene has CDR1 SGHKS and CDR2 YYEKEE (reference sequence). CDR3 DNA sequence: TGTGCCAGCAGCGGAGCCGGGTGGTCCTACGAGCAGTACTTC. Translating gives CASSGAGWSYEQYF.

On this clone: This CDR3 is also generated by other DNA sequences in the sample. The CDR3 loop is CASSYSGNTGELFF. DNA of the CDR3: TGTGCCAGCAGTTACTCCGGTAACACCGGGGAGCTGTTTTTT. The chain employs TRBV6-6 and TRBJ2-2; no clear D gene. Germline V gives CDR1 MNHNY, CDR2 SVGAGI (reference sequence). The CDR3 consists of 14 residues. Trimming took 0 bases from V and 2 from J, leaving 4 bases between them.

The rearrangement joins TRBV5-1 to TRBJ2-5; 8 bases fit TRBD2. Per the germline V gene, CDR1 is SGHRS and CDR2 is YFSETQ. There are 15 residues in the CDR3. V was pared by 3 bases and J by 1 base, with 5 bases of the junction left unmatched. CDR3 bases: TGCGCCAGCAGCTACCCGGGAGGGGGCCAAGAGACCCAGTACTTC. Translating it yields CASSYPGGGQETQYF.

The chain uses TRBV28 and TRBJ2-5, with D perhaps matching TRBD1 (5 bases). Germline values: CDR1 MDHEN, CDR2 SYDVKM. CDR3 length: 14 amino acids. The V gene lost 6 bases and the J gene lost 0 bases, with 11 bases spanning the gap. The CDR3 sequence: CASRGPVNQETQYF. CDR3 nucleotides: TGTGCCAGCAGGGGGCCAGTGAACCAAGAGACCCAGTACTTC. The full variable domain, with the rest looked up from reference TRBV28 and TRBJ2-5, is DVKVTQSSRYLVKRTGEKVFLECVQDMDHENMFWYRQDPGLGLRLIYFSYDVKMKEKGDIPEGYSVSREKKERFSLILESASTNQTSMYLCASRGPVNQETQYFGPGTRLLVL.

The genes are TRBV7-2 and TRBJ2-1, with TRBD2 matching 10 bases. V lost 2 bases to trimming and J lost 8 bases; unmatched junction nucleotides: 12. The CDR3 runs to 17 residues. Per germline, CDR1 SGHTA and CDR2 FQGNSA. The CDR3 DNA follows: TGTGCCAGCAGCTTATCGGCTAGCGGGAGACGGTGGGATGAGCAGTTCTTC. Protein sequence: CASSLSASGRRWDEQFF.

The chain uses TRBV19 and TRBJ2-7, with 8 bases lining up with TRBD2. CDR1 is LNHDA, CDR2 SQIVND, per germline (reference sequence). This CDR3 region has 13 residues. The ends lost 6 bases at V and 3 bases at J; junction bases unmatched: 4. Here the CDR3 reads CASRAGEGYEQYF. CDR3 DNA: TGTGCCAGTAGAGCGGGAGAGGGCTACGAGCAGTACTTC.

This sequence joins TRBV4-1 and TRBJ1-2, with D possibly TRBD1 on 6 matching bases. Trimming took 1 base from V and 1 from J, leaving 10 bases between them. This CDR3 is 15 amino acids long. Germline V gene sequence: CDR1 MGHRA, CDR2 YSYEKL. In DNA, the CDR3 is TGCGCCAGCAGCCAAGGGACAGCCGGTAACTATGGCTACACCTTC. This encodes CASSQGTAGNYGYTF.

J is TRBJ1-4 and V is TRBV28; D is undetermined. The V end lost 1 base, the J end lost 0 bases, and 9 bases lay between the germline ends. This CDR3 is built from 16 residues. CDR1 is MDHEN and CDR2 is SYDVKM in the germline V gene. This chain's CDR3 is CASSLSPGSTNEKLFF. The CDR3 nucleotides read TGTGCCAGCAGTTTATCCCCCGGGTCAACTAATGAAAAACTGTTTTTT.

The V and J genes are TRBV5-5 and TRBJ2-1, with 9 bases fitting TRBD2. In germline, CDR1 is SGHKS, CDR2 YYEKEE (reference sequence). Losses at the gene ends were 3 bases for V and 4 bases for J; bases not matched to a gene: 5. The CDR3 runs to 15 residues. The CDR3 is CASSSGGGAYNEQFF. As DNA, the CDR3 is TGTGCCAGCAGCTCTGGCGGGGGGGCTTACAATGAGCAGTTCTTC.

The J gene is TRBJ1-4, the V gene TRBV6-6; 7 nucleotides match TRBD1. This CDR3 comprises 14 residues. Looked up from germline, CDR1 is MNHNY and CDR2 is SVGAGI (reference sequence). V dropped 6 bases and J dropped 3; count of bases not matched to a gene: 4. CDR3 loop: CASRGTDPNEKLFF. In DNA form, the CDR3 reads TGTGCCAGCAGGGGGACAGACCCTAATGAAAAACTGTTTTTT.

The chain links TRBV10-3 to TRBJ2-5; D gene ambiguous. Looked up from germline, CDR1 is ENHRY and CDR2 is SYGVKD. Trimming took off 2 bases at V and 1 base at J, with 8 bases between the two ends. The CDR3 has 14 amino acids. CDR3 nucleotides: TGTGCCATCAGTGAGAGGGTAGGCCAAGAGACCCAGTACTTC. Its translation is CAISERVGQETQYF.

This chain links TRBV7-9 with TRBJ2-7; 15 bases are shared with TRBD2. The trim removed 3 bases at V and 3 bases at J, leaving 6 bases unmatched. CDR1 and CDR2 (germline): SEHNR, FQNEAQ (reference sequence). The CDR3 loop spans 17 amino acids. The CDR3 bases are TGTGCCAGCAGCTTCGGACTAGCGGGAGGGCCCGACTACGAGCAGTACTTC. Protein product: CASSFGLAGGPDYEQYF.

Turning to this clone: The sample holds other DNA sequences that translate to the same CDR3. The chain joins TRBV5-4 to TRBJ2-7, with 9 nucleotides matching TRBD1. The length of the CDR3 is 15 residues. Germline V CDR1 and CDR2: SGHNT, YYREEE (reference sequence). The ends lost 2 bases at V and 4 bases at J; junction bases unmatched: 7. CDR3 DNA: TGTGCCAGCAGCTTACCGGGACAGGGAAATTACGAGCAGTACTTC. Amino acids: CASSLPGQGNYEQYF.

This rearrangement joins TRBV20-1 to TRBJ1-2; D remains ambiguous. Germline V lookup: CDR1 DFQATT, CDR2 SNEGSKA (reference sequence). V was cut by 5 bases and J by 8 bases, with 12 bases left in between. The CDR3 length is 11 residues. CDR3: CSALSIGGYTF. DNA for the CDR3: TGCAGTGCTCTTTCGATCGGGGGCTACACCTTC.

The chain couples TRBV18 to TRBJ2-7, with 11 bases aligning to TRBD2. Germline trimming cut 2 bases from V and 7 bases from J; bases unmatched to any gene: 13. Germline lookup yields CDR1 KGHSH and CDR2 LQKENI. There are 17 residues in the CDR3. The CDR3 loop is CASSPVGLAGGPGEQYF. The DNA for the CDR3 is TGTGCCAGCTCACCAGTTGGCTTAGCGGGAGGGCCGGGAGAGCAGTACTTC. Filled out from reference TRBV18 and TRBJ2-7, the complete variable domain reads NAGVMQNPRHLVRRRGQEARLRCSPMKGHSHVYWYRQLPEEGLKFMVYLQKENIIDESGMPKERFSAEFPKEGPSILRIQQVVRGDSAAYFCASSPVGLAGGPGEQYFGPGTRLTVT.

The V call is TRBV10-3, the J call TRBJ2-2; either TRBD1 or TRBD2 may fit D (5 bases each). Per the germline V gene, CDR1 is ENHRY and CDR2 is SYGVKD. Deletions cut 4 bases from V and 5 bases from J, with 8 bases between. The CDR3 is made up of 13 amino acids. In DNA form, the CDR3 reads TGTGCCATCAGTGGGGGGTGGACCGGGGAGCTGTTTTTT. This sequence encodes CAISGGWTGELFF.

The chain uses TRBV11-1 and TRBJ2-1, with D perhaps being TRBD1 or TRBD2 (6 bases each). The CDR3 contains 15 residues. The germline V gene encodes CDR1 SGHAT and CDR2 FQDESV (reference sequence). The ends were cut back, 0 bases at V and 9 bases at J, with 15 bases in the middle. The CDR3 region has the DNA TGTGCCAGCAGCTTAGCGGGGGGCCTGGCAGGTGAGCAGTTCTTC. This sequence encodes CASSLAGGLAGEQFF.

The chain recombines TRBV5-1 with TRBJ2-6, with TRBD2 as a possible D gene (5 bases). The germline V and J ends were trimmed by 3 bases and 2 bases, with 15 bases remaining between them. Looked up from germline, CDR1 is SGHRS and CDR2 is YFSETQ. CDR3 length equals 17 residues. The CDR3 DNA follows: TGCGCCAGCAGCTCGTCCAGACTACCCGCTGGGGCCAACGTCCTGACTTTC. This sequence encodes CASSSSRLPAGANVLTF.

This clone was found once. The chain is built from TRBV10-3 and TRBJ2-1, with D perhaps TRBD2 (6 bases). V gave up 6 bases and J gave up 0 bases, with 12 bases separating them. This CDR3 spans 15 amino acids. Germline values: CDR1 ENHRY, CDR2 SYGVKD. CDR3 coding DNA: TGTGCCATCAGGGATAGCGGCATCTCCTACAATGAGCAGTTCTTC. It yields the protein CAIRDSGISYNEQFF.

This clone was counted between two and nine times. The chain has TRBV30 and TRBJ1-2; D is ambiguous. This CDR3 is 11 amino acids long. In germline, CDR1 is GTSNPN, CDR2 SVGIG (reference sequence). Trimming removed 0 bases from V and 14 bases from J, with 13 bases in between. This CDR3 reads CAWSVLGSVTF. The CDR3 region has the DNA TGTGCCTGGAGTGTACTAGGCTCCGTTACCTTC.

The genes are TRBV11-2 and TRBJ2-5; D gene uncertain. This CDR3 spans 13 amino acids. Deletions cut 5 bases from V and 2 bases from J, with 9 bases between. Germline V lookup: CDR1 SGHAT, CDR2 FQNNGV. CDR3 amino acids: CASSQGLQETQYF. CDR3 in DNA: TGTGCCAGCAGCCAAGGGCTTCAAGAGACCCAGTACTTC.

The J gene is TRBJ2-1, the V gene TRBV12-2; the D segment call TRBD1 is taken from the table without a DNA check. TRBV12-2 is recorded as a pseudogene. The CDR3 covers 18 residues. CDR3 residues: CASRLGSGTASSYNEQFF. CDR3 nucleotide sequence: TGTGCAAGTCGCTTAGGAAGTGGGACAGCGAGCTCCTACAATGAGCAGTTCTTC.

The chain links TRBV7-2 to TRBJ1-4; D is unresolved. Germline values: CDR1 SGHTA, CDR2 FQGNSA. Trimming removed 3 bases from V and 5 bases from J, with 7 bases in between. The CDR3 sequence is 13 residues long. Written as DNA, the CDR3 is TGTGCCAGCAGCTTCGGACGGAATGAAAAACTGTTTTTT. Its protein is CASSFGRNEKLFF.

As to this clone: The identical CDR3 is also encoded by other nucleotide sequences in the sample. The chain is built from TRBV5-6 and TRBJ2-6; possible D gene TRBD2, 5 bases. Trimming stripped 1 base from V and 2 bases from J, with 7 bases between. CDR1 is SGHDT and CDR2 is YYEEEE in the germline V gene. The CDR3 has 15 amino acids. The CDR3: CASSLWGAGANVLTF. CDR3 DNA sequence: TGTGCCAGCAGCTTGTGGGGAGCTGGGGCCAACGTCCTGACTTTC. Drawing the rest from reference TRBV5-6 and TRBJ2-6, the complete variable domain is DAGVTQSPTHLIKTRGQQVTLRCSPKSGHDTVSWYQQALGQGPQFIFQYYEEEERQRGNFPDRFSGHQFPNYSSELNVNALLLGDSALYLCASSLWGAGANVLTFGAGSRLTVL.